The clone carrying this T cell receptor (beta chain) was counted a single time. What it binds is not known. Stated time point: blood 2 weeks post-SBRT. This sample's treatment: 15 Gy SBRT to primary tumor, nephrectomy 4 weeks later. Repertoires were generated with immunoSEQ multiplex PCR, while TCRdb's copy carries only in-frame clones and drops some. The sample lists roughly 130,000 clones; approximately 90% were seen once. Germline V gene lookup returns CDR1 SGHNT and CDR2 YYREEE (reference sequence). The CDR3 contains 15 residues. V was pared by 2 bases and J by 1 base, with 10 bases between. This specimen comes from a study of radiation and T cells in renal cell carcinoma. Study conclusions and caveats: Top tumor clonotypes rose in blood 2 weeks post-radiation, then contracted. Without pretreatment biopsies, baseline tumor clonotype presence was undetermined.

Sequences were derived from blood, sampled from a patient whose treatment included radiotherapy and nephrectomy. The chain is built from TRBV5-4 and TRBJ2-1; D is perhaps TRBD2 (5 bases). This clonotype originated in a woman in her 70s with renal cell carcinoma. The CDR3 region has the DNA TGTGCCAGCAGCTTCCCTCGGGGTTCCTACAATGAGCAGTTCTTC. Protein sequence: CASSFPRGSYNEQFF.